The source of this T cell receptor (beta chain) is a study of shared clonotypes between healthy human individuals. Points on this clone: Its antigen is not identified.

Overall study findings and caveats: Sharing across four donors was seen in around 5.1% of naive CD4 clonotypes.

The CDR3 consists of 16 residues. V was shortened by 2 bases and J by 4 bases, with 12 bases between the two germline ends. Germline V CDR1 and CDR2: KGHSH, LQKENI. Every contributor of samples was a Caucasian grown-up residing in Nashville, Tennessee. The data were produced by immunoSEQ multiplex PCR, yet TCRdb's version contains in-frame clones alone and is incomplete. Altogether approximately 1.5 million clones are present, about 98.5% being singletons, with the ten largest covering about 0.4%. The TCR comes from a man aged 25 to 45 in good health. V gene TRBV18 combines with J gene TRBJ2-6; the D gene is possibly TRBD2 (6 bases). Sequenced sample: naive CD4+ T cells sorted from blood. The subset denotes: CD45RA+ positively selected. DNA of the CDR3: TGTGCCAGCTCACCAGGTCTCGGAGGGGGGGCCAACGTCCTGACTTTC. Amino acids: CASSPGLGGGANVLTF.